Below are 6 T cell receptor beta chains sequenced from a single sample in a study of blood T cell repertoires in COVID-19. TCRdb keeps only in-frame clones here, not all; method: immunoSEQ multiplex PCR. The sample lists over 65,000 clones, about 81% occurring once. The sequenced sample was peripheral blood. These TCRs come from a human donor in a cohort sampled during active COVID-19.

The V and J genes are TRBV2 and TRBJ2-2; the D is unclear. The CDR3 is 17 residues long. CDR1 SNHLY and CDR2 FYNNEI come from the germline V gene. V was pared by 2 bases and J by 2 bases, with 15 bases between. The DNA for the CDR3 is TGTGCCAGCAGTGAATTCCCCCCCCCAAAAAACACCGGGGAGCTGTTTTTT. Protein sequence: CASSEFPPPKNTGELFF.

The genes are TRBV27 and TRBJ2-1; D is possibly TRBD2 (6 bases). This CDR3 is built from 10 residues. The ends were cut back, 10 bases at V and 13 bases at J, with 14 bases in the middle. CDR1 MNHEY and CDR2 SMNVEV come from the germline V gene (reference sequence). The CDR3 bases are TGTGCCACCGGAAAGCGGGCCCAGTTCTTC. It codes for CATGKRAQFF.

This clone appeared once. This chain connects TRBV28 to TRBJ1-1; no firm D call. The CDR3 spans 13 residues. The V end lost 7 bases, the J end lost 1 base, and 10 bases lay between the germline ends. Germline assignment: CDR1 MDHEN and CDR2 SYDVKM. The chain's CDR3 is CASTAGWNTEAFF. CDR3 nucleotides: TGTGCCAGCACCGCGGGCTGGAACACTGAAGCTTTCTTT.

This sequence joins TRBV24-1 and TRBJ2-2; tentative D call: TRBD1 (5 bases). The CDR3 spans 15 residues. With 3 bases removed from V and 2 bases from J, the gap between germline ends came to 9 bases. CDR1 and CDR2 (germline): KGHDR, SFDVKD. The CDR3 protein is CATSDAGFNTGELFF. The CDR3 coding sequence is TGTGCCACCAGTGATGCAGGGTTTAACACCGGGGAGCTGTTTTTT.

The rearrangement joins TRBV10-3 to TRBJ2-3; 10 bases map to TRBD1. Germline trimming cut 3 bases from V and 3 bases from J; bases unmatched to any gene: 3. The CDR3 has 15 residues. Germline V lookup: CDR1 ENHRY, CDR2 SYGVKD. CDR3 DNA sequence: TGTGCCATCAGTGACGACAGGGGGCAAACAGATACGCAGTATTTT. Protein product: CAISDDRGQTDTQYF.

About this clone itself: The same CDR3 can be traced to other DNA sequences in this sample. The chain combines TRBV9 with TRBJ2-5; the D gene is possibly TRBD2 (7 bases). This CDR3 is built from 14 residues. V dropped 2 bases and J dropped 1 base, with 9 bases sitting between them. CDR1 and CDR2 from the germline V gene are SGDLS and YYNGEE. The CDR3 region has the DNA TGTGCCAGCAGCGTGGGGGGGCTCCAAGAGACCCAGTACTTC. It is translated as CASSVGGLQETQYF.